Included here is one TCR beta chain sequence, with context. Its specificity is unknown. Unique molecular identifiers were present on cDNA, and template switching added a universal primer site. TCRdb reanalysed the 5' RACE reads using MiXCR and keeps one entry per CDR3 protein. The sample lists about 660,000 distinct CDR3 sequences; more than 6.5% were seen once. The data are from a study of identical twins. Study results and caveats: The presence of invariant MAIT and iNKT cells could partly confound analyses of zero-insertion sequences. Models predicted less out-of-frame TCR alpha sharing in monozygotic twins than was found.

V lost 3 bases and J 7 bases, leaving 10 bases between the germline ends. The CDR3 sequence is 12 residues long. The germline CDR1 and CDR2 sequences are DFQATT and SNEGSKA (reference sequence). The data also belong to a second study, concerning yellow fever vaccine responses in identical twins.

This receptor was taken from a woman aged 18-35 years in good health. Material: PBMCs. The chain is built from TRBV20-1 and TRBJ2-4, with TRBD1 as a possible D gene (5 bases). CDR3 in DNA: TGCAGTGCTAGGGGCAGGGCTAACATTCAGTACTTC. The encoded protein is CSARGRANIQYF.